A selection of T cell receptor beta chains follows, all from one sample in a study of shared clonotypes between healthy human individuals. Libraries were prepared by immunoSEQ multiplex PCR; TCRdb keeps only in-frame clonotypes and omits some of them. There are around 2,000,000 clones in the sample; 85% to 95% occur only once, and 0.1% to 0.15% lies in the top ten. The sequencing input was naive CD4+ T cells sorted from blood. The receptors were gathered from a man in his late teens or twenties in good health. The conserved cysteine and the conserved F or W are not part of the CDR3 here. Each record gives: V gene, CDR3 protein.

>TRBV5-6
ASSSGRWASPLH
>TRBV5-1
ASSVTGGPYNSPLH
>TRBV14
ASSPGSVSGNTIY
>TRBV30
ACTQDRGRPQH
>TRBV18
ASSPPLAGGPPYTQY
>TRBV13
ASSSLQGIAYNEQF
>TRBV2
ASSRTSGGNRGELF
>TRBV27
ASSFLRASVRAYEQY
>TRBV5-1
ASSYPRKVPDRGRNYGYT
>TRBV2
ARSTSGSYNEQF
>TRBV7-8
ASSRVRGQLLTQETQY
>TRBV7-9
ASSFDQGNYEQY
>TRBV28
ATLNPQVQGEQY
>TRBV4-3
ASSPVEGSGGLT
>TRBV11-2
ASSSGSGYEQY
>TRBV6-5
ASSRAGTVYEQY
>TRBV19
ASSKGDRPSYNEQF
>TRBV28
ASNPLGGSQPQH
>TRBV7-2
ASSLVQGNTIY
>TRBV7-7
ASSSTWGPEETQY
>TRBV5-1
ASSLAPFQPQH
>TRBV4-1
ASSRGRAFRETQY
>TRBV6-6
ASSPGQRSYNSPLH
>TRBV18
ASSPTGLGNTIY
>TRBV19
ASSRSNGGNTIY
>TRBV28
ASSPSGQGSSEQY
>TRBV11-2
ASSLDSRMSYEQY
>TRBV5-1
ASSLGQGEGYT
>TRBV6-6
ASRITEANEQF
>TRBV9
ASSPLRRADPDEQY
>TRBV27
ASSLLPTGTGELF
>TRBV6-5
ASSYSMLAGAYEQY
>TRBV7-2
ASSLAGRFGNTIY
>TRBV6-5
ASSYVGGENEQF
>TRBV5-1
ASSPEGARGHYGYT
>TRBV9
ASSVAPSGGQESTQY
>TRBV5-4
ASSRGQGTESYNSPLH
>TRBV19
ASSMNRGSPLGYT
>TRBV30
AWSNPGQLSNQPQH
>TRBV6-5
ASSPRLRIYEQY
>TRBV5-1
ASRLLQGTSYEQY
>TRBV19
ASSIGDRGHQPQH
>TRBV4-1
ASSLHRGGGQPQH
>TRBV7-7
ASSLGDRSSYEQY
>TRBV6-5
ASSYSVGFITDTQY
>TRBV28
ASSFRGGLRETQY
>TRBV7-8
ASSLEGTGGGYT
>TRBV19
ASSTRGSESPLH
>TRBV2
ASSVKRGRGNTGELF
>TRBV30
AWIPVGGTEAF
>TRBV10-1
ASSSPGQGSDTQY
>TRBV10-1
ASSASSYEQY
>TRBV5-1
ASSLSGLNTEAF